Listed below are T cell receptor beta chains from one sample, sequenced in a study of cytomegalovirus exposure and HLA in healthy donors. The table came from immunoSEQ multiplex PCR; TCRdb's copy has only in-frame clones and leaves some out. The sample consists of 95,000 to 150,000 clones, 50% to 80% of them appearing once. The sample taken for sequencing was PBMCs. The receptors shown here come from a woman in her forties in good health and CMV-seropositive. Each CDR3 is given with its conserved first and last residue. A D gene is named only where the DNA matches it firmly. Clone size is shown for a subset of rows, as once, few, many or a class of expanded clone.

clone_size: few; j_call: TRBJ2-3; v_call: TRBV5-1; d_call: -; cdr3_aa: CASSLEPLSRADTQYF; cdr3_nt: TGCGCCAGCAGCTTGGAACCACTCTCCCGAGCAGATACGCAGTATTTT
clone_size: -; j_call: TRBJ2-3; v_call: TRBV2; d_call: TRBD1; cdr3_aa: CASSPWTGGNTDTQYF; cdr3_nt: TGTGCCAGCAGTCCCTGGACAGGGGGCAATACAGATACGCAGTATTTT
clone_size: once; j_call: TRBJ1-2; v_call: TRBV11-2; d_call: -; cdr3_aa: CASSLSLGEFGYTF; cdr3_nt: TGTGCCAGCAGCTTAAGTCTTGGGGAGTTCGGCTACACCTTC
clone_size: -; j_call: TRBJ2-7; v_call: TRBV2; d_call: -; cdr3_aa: CASRSGWEQYF; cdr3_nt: TGTGCCAGCAGGTCAGGGTGGGAGCAGTACTTC
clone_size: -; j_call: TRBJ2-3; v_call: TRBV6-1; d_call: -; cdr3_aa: CASSASNGDTQYF; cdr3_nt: TGTGCCAGCAGCGCCTCGAACGGAGATACGCAGTATTTT
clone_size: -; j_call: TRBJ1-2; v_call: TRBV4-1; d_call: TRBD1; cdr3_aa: CASSQDPTGGSGGYTF; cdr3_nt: TGCGCCAGCAGCCAAGATCCGACAGGGGGTTCCGGGGGCTACACCTTC
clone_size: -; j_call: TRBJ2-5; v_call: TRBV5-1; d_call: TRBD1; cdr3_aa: CASSLGTGQETQYF; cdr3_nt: TGCGCCAGCAGCTTGGGGACAGGCCAAGAGACCCAGTACTTC
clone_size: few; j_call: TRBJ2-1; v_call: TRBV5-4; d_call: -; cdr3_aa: CASSLGGRRDEQFF; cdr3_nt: TGTGCCAGCAGCTTGGGTGGGAGGAGGGATGAGCAGTTCTTC
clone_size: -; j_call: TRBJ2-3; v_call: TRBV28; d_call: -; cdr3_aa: CASSLGGSGWRSTDTQYF; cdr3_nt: TGTGCCAGCAGTTTAGGAGGATCAGGATGGAGGAGCACAGATACGCAGTATTTT
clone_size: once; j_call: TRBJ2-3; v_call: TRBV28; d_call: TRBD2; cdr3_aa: CASSPPFSLAGGPPTQYF; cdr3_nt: TGTGCCAGCAGCCCCCCGTTCTCTTTAGCGGGAGGGCCCCCTACGCAGTATTTT
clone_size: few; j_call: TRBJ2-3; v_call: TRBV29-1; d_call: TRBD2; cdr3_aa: CSSRGGVSDTQYF; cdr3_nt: TGCAGCTCGCGGGGGGGCGTCTCAGATACGCAGTATTTT
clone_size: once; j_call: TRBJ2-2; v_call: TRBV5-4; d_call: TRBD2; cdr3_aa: CASSPELAGNANTGELFF; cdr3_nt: TGTGCCAGCAGCCCGGAACTAGCGGGGAACGCGAACACCGGGGAGCTGTTTTTT
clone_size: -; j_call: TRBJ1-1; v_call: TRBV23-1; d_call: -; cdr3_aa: CASSHGGLMNTEAFF; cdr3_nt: TGCGCCAGCAGTCACGGGGGGTTAATGAACACTGAAGCTTTCTTT
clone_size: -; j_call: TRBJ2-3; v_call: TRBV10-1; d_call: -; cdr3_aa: CASSETSFTDTQYF; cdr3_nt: TGCGCCAGCAGTGAAACCAGTTTCACAGATACGCAGTATTTT
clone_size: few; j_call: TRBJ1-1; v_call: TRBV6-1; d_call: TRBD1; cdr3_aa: CASSEILTGVVTEAFF; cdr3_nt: TGTGCCAGCAGTGAAATCCTGACAGGGGTGGTCACTGAAGCTTTCTTT
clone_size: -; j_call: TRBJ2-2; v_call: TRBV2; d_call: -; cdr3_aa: CASSELAHTGELFF; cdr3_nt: TGTGCCAGCAGTGAGCTAGCGCACACCGGGGAGCTGTTTTTT
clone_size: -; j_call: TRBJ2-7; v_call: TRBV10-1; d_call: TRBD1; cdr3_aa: CASSYGTATHEQYF; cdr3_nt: TGCGCCAGCAGTTACGGGACAGCTACCCACGAGCAGTACTTC
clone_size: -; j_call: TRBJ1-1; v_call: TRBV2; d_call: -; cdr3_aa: CASSVGADTEAFF; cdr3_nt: TGTGCCAGCAGTGTGGGGGCGGACACTGAAGCTTTCTTT
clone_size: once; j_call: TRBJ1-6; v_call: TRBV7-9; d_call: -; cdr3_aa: CASSYSMGPYNSPLHF; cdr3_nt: TGTGCCAGCAGCTATTCTATGGGGCCCTATAATTCACCCCTCCACTTT
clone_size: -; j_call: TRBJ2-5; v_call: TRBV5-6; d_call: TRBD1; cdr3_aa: CASSLFRTGQGRETQYF; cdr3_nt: TGTGCCAGCAGCTTGTTTCGAACCGGACAGGGGAGAGAGACCCAGTACTTC
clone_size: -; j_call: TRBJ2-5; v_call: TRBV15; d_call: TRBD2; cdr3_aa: CATSPGLASETQYF; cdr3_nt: TGTGCCACCAGCCCGGGACTAGCGTCAGAGACCCAGTACTTC
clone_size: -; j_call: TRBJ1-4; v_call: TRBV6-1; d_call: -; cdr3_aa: CASSSVGGTNEKLFF; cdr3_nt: TGTGCCAGCAGTTCAGTCGGGGGGACTAATGAAAAACTGTTTTTT
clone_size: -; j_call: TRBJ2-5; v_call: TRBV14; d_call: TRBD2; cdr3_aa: CASSQGRGGETQYF; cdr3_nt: TGTGCCAGCAGCCAAGGACGGGGGGGAGAGACCCAGTACTTC
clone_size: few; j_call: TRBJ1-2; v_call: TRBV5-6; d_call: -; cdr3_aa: CASSLALRGYTF; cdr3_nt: TGTGCCAGCAGCTTGGCCCTTCGGGGCTACACCTTC
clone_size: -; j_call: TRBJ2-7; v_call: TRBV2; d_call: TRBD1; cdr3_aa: CASSGGTGASYEQYF; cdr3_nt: TGTGCCAGCAGTGGCGGGACAGGGGCCTCGTACGAGCAGTACTTC
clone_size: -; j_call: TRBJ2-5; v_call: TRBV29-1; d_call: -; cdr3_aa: CSVEVTGRGETQYF; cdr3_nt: TGCAGCGTTGAAGTAACAGGAAGGGGAGAGACCCAGTACTTC
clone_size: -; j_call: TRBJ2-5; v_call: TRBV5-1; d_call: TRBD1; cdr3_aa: CASSRQGAEETQYF; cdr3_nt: TGCGCCAGCAGTCGACAGGGGGCGGAAGAGACCCAGTACTTC
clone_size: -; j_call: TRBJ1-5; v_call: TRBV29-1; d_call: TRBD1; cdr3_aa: CSPPLGQDNQPQHF; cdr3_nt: TGCAGCCCCCCCCTCGGACAGGACAATCAGCCCCAGCATTTT
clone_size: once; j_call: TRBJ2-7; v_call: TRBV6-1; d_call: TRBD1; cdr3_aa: CASIKDRGDAEQYF; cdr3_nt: TGTGCCAGCATCAAGGACAGGGGTGATGCCGAGCAGTACTTC
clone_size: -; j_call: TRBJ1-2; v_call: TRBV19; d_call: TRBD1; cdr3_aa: CASRPDRGRGYTF; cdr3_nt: TGTGCCAGTAGGCCTGACAGGGGACGCGGCTACACCTTC